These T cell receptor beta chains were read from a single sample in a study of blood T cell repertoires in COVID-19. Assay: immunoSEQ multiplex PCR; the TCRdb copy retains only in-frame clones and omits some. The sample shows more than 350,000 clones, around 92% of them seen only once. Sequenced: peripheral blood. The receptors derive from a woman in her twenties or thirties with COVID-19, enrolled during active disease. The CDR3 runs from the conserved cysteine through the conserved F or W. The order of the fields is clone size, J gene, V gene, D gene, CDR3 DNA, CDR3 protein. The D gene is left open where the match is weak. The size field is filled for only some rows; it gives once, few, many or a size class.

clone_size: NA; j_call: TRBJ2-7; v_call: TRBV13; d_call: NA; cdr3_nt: TGTGCCAGCAGCTTAAAAGTTAGCAGGGTCAGCTCCTACGAGCAGTACTTC; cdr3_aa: CASSLKVSRVSSYEQYF
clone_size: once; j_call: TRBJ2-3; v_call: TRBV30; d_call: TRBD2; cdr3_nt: TGTGCCTGTGCACTAGCGGGACTGGGTACGCAGTATTTT; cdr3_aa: CACALAGLGTQYF
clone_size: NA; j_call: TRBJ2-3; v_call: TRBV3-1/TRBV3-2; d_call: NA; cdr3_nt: TGTGCCAGCAGCCCCCCGGCGGGAACGAGAGATACGCAGTATTTT; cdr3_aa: CASSPPAGTRDTQYF
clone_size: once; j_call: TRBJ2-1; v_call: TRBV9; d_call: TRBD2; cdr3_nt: TGTGCCAGCAGCGTAGGGGATTGGGGGACTAGTTTTGAGCAGTTCTTC; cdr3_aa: CASSVGDWGTSFEQFF
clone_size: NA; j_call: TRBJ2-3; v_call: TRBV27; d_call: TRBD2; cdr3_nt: TGTGCCAGCACCCAAAAGGGTCGGACTAGCGGCCAGGGGGTAGATACGCAGTATTTT; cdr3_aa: CASTQKGRTSGQGVDTQYF
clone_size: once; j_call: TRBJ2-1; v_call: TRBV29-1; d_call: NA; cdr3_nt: TGCAGCGTTCTTAGGAGGGATGAGCAGTTCTTC; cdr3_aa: CSVLRRDEQFF
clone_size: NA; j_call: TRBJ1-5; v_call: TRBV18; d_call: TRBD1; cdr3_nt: TGTGCCAGCTCCGGACAGGGGGATCAGCCCCAGCATTTT; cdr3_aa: CASSGQGDQPQHF
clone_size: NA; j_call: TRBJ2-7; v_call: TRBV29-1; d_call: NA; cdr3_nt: TGCAGCGTTGCCCCGGGACTTGGGACCTACGAGCAGTACTTC; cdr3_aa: CSVAPGLGTYEQYF
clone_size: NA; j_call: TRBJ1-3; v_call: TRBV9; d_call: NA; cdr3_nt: TGTGCCAGCAGCGTAGACGGGTTTTTTGGAAACACCATATATTTT; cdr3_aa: CASSVDGFFGNTIYF
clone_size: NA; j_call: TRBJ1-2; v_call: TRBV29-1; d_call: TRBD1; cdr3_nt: TGCAGCGCCCAAGGGGACAGAAGAGGCTACACCTTC; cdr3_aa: CSAQGDRRGYTF
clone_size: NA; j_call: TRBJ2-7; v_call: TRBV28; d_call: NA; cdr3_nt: TGTGCCAGCAGTTTAATCCTAGATTGGGAGCAGTACTTC; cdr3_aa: CASSLILDWEQYF
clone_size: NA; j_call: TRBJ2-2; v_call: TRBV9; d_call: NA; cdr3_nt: TGTGCCAGCAGCCCCCGGGGTAGCGGATACACCGGGGAGCTGTTTTTT; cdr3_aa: CASSPRGSGYTGELFF
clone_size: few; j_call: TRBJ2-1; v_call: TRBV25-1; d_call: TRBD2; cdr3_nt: TGTGCCAGCAGTCCGACTAGCGGGAAATACAATGAGCAGTTCTTC; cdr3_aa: CASSPTSGKYNEQFF
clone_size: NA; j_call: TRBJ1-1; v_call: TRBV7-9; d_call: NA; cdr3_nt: TGTGCCAGCAGTCGAGCCCCCAGGGGAGCCATGAACACTGAAGCTTTCTTT; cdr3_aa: CASSRAPRGAMNTEAFF
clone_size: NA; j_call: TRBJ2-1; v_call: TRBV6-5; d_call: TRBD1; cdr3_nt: TGTGCCGCCTGCGTCAGGGGGTGCAATGAGCAGTTCTTC; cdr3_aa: CAACVRGCNEQFF
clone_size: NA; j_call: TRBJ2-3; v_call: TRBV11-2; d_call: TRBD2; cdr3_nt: TGTGCCAGCAGCTTCCGCGGGAGTGGCACAGATACGCAGTATTTT; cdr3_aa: CASSFRGSGTDTQYF
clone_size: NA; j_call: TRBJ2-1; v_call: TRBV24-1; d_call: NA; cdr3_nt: TGTGCCACCAGTGATTTGTTCCGGAATGAGCAGTTCTTC; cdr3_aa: CATSDLFRNEQFF
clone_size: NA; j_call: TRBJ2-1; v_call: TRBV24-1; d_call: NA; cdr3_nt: TGTGCCACCAGTGATTTAGAACAAAGCTCCTACAATGAGCAGTTCTTC; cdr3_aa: CATSDLEQSSYNEQFF
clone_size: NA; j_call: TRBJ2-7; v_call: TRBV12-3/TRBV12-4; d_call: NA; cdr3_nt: TGTGCCAGCAGTTTGGGACACTACGAGCAGTACTTC; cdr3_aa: CASSLGHYEQYF
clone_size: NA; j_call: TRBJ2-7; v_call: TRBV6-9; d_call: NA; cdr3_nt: TGTGCCAGCAGTGAGGGGCAGGGGACCTACGAGCAGTACTTC; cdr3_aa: CASSEGQGTYEQYF
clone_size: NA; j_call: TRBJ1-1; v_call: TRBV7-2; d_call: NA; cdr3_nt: TGTGCCAGCAGCTTCCGGAGCGGGTACAGCAGGACTGAAGCTTTCTTT; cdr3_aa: CASSFRSGYSRTEAFF
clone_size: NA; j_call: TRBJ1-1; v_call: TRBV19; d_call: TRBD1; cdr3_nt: TGTGCCAGTAGTATAGGGACAGGGCTAGCTGAAGCTTTCTTT; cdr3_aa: CASSIGTGLAEAFF
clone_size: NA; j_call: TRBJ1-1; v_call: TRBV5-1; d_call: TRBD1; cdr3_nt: TGCGCCAGCAGCCGAGGACAGGGGGCATTTGAAGCTTTCTTT; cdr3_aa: CASSRGQGAFEAFF
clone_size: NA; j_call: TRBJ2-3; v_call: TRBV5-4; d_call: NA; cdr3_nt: TGTGCCAGCAGCTTCGGGTCCCGCACTACAGATACGCAGTATTTT; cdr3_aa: CASSFGSRTTDTQYF
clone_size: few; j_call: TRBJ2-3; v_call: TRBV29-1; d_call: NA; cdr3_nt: TGCAGCGTTGAAAAGACAGCAGGGGCAGATACGCAGTATTTT; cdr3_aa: CSVEKTAGADTQYF
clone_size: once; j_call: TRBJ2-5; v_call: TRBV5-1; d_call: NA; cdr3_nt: TGCGCCAGCAGCTTGGTTCCTCAAGAGACCCAGTACTTC; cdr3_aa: CASSLVPQETQYF
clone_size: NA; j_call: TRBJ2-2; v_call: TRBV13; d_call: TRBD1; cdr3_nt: TGTGCCAGCAGCCGAGACAGGGTCTGGGCCGGGGAGCTGTTTTTT; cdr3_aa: CASSRDRVWAGELFF
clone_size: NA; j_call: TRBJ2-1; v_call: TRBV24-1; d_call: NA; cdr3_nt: TGTGCCACCAGCGGCAGGATCCACAATGAGCAGTTCTTC; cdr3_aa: CATSGRIHNEQFF
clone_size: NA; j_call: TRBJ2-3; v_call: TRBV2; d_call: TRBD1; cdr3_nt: TGTGCCAGCAGTGAGCAGGGGGCAGATACGCAGTATTTT; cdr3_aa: CASSEQGADTQYF
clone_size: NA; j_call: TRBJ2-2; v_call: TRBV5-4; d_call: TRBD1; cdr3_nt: TGTGCCAGCAGCTTGGGTGGACAGGGGCGTAACACCGGGGAGCTGTTTTTT; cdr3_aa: CASSLGGQGRNTGELFF
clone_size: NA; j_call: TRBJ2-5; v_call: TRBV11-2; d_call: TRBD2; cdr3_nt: TGTGCCAGCAGCTTTTCTAGCGGGAGAGAGACCCAGTACTTC; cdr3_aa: CASSFSSGRETQYF
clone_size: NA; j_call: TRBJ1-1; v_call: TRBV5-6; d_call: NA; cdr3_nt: TGTGCCAGCAGCCGGCGTCCGGGACACATGAACACTGAAGCTTTCTTT; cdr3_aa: CASSRRPGHMNTEAFF
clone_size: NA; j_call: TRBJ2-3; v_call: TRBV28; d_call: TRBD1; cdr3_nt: TGTGCCAGCAGTTTTGGCGGCAGGGGGACGCAGTATTTT; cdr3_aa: CASSFGGRGTQYF
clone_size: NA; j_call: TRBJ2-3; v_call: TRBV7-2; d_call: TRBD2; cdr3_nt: TGTGCCAGCAGCTTATTTAGCGGGGGGGCAGATACGCAGTATTTT; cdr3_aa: CASSLFSGGADTQYF
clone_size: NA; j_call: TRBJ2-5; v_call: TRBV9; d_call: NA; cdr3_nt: TGTGCCAGCAGCGGAGATTACAGGGCTTGGCAGACCCAGTACTTC; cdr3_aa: CASSGDYRAWQTQYF